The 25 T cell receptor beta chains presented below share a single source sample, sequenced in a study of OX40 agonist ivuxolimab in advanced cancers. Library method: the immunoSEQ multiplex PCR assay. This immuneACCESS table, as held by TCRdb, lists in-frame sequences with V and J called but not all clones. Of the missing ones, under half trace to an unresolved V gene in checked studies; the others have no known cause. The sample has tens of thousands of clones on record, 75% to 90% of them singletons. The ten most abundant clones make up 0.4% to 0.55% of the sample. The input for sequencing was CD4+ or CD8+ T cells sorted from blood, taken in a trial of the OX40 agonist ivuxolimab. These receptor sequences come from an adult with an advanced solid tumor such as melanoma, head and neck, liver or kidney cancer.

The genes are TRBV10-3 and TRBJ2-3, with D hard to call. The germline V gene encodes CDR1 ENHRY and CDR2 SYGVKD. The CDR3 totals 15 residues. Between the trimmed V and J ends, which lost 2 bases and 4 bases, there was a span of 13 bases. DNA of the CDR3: TGTGCCATCAGTGAGGGAAGAGATCGGGCAGATACGCAGTATTTT. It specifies CAISEGRDRADTQYF.

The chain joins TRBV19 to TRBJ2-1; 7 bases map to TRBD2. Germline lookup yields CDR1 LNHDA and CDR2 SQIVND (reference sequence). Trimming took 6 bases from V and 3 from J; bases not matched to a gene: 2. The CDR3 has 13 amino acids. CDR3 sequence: CASSRDYYNEQFF. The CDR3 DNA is TGTGCCAGTAGCAGGGACTACTACAATGAGCAGTTCTTC.

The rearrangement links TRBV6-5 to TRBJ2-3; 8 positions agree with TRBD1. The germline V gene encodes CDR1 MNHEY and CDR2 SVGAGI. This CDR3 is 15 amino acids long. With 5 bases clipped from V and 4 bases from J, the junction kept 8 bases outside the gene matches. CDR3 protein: CASSRGQAGSDTQYF. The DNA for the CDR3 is TGTGCCAGCAGTAGGGGACAGGCGGGCTCAGATACGCAGTATTTT.

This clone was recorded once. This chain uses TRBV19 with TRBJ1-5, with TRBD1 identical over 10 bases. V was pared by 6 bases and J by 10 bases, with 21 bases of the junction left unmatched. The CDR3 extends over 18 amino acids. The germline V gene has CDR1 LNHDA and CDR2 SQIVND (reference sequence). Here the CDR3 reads CASSSKGTGAVRGGPQHF. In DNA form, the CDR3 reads TGTGCCAGTAGCTCCAAAGGGACAGGGGCTGTCCGGGGTGGCCCCCAGCATTTT.

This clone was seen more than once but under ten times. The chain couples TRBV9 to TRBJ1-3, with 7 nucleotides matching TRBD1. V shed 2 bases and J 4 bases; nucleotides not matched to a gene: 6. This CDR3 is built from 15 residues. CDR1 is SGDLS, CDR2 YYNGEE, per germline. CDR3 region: CASSVTGVSGNTIYF. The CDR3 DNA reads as TGTGCCAGCAGCGTTACAGGGGTGAGCGGAAACACCATATATTTT.

The CDR3 reads CASSLARGARGTDTQYF. CDR3 DNA sequence: TGTGCCAGCAGCTTGGCCAGGGGGGCGCGGGGTACAGATACGCAGTATTTT. V usage is TRBV5-4 and J usage is TRBJ2-3, with D tentatively TRBD1 (7 bases). This CDR3 comprises 17 residues. Trimming took off 0 bases at V and 3 bases at J, with 17 bases between the two ends. Germline V gene data show CDR1 as SGHNT and CDR2 as YYREEE (reference sequence).

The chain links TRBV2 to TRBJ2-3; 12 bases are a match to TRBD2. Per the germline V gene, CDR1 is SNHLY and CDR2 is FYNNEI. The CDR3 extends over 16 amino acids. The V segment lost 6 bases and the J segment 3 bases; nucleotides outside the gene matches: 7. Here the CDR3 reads CASSYPSGRATDTQYF. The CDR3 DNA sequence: TGTGCCAGCAGCTATCCTAGCGGGAGGGCGACAGATACGCAGTATTTT.

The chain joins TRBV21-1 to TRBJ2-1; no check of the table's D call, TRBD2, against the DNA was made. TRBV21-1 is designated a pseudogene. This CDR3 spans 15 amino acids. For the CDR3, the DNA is TGTGCCAGCAGCAAAGAAGAGTACTCCTACAATGAGCAGTTCTTC. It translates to CASSKEEYSYNEQFF.

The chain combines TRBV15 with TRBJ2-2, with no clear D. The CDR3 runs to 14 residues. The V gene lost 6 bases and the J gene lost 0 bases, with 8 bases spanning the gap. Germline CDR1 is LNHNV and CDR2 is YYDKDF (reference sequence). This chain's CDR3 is CATSHASNTGELFF. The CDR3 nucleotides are TGTGCCACCAGTCACGCATCGAACACCGGGGAGCTGTTTTTT.

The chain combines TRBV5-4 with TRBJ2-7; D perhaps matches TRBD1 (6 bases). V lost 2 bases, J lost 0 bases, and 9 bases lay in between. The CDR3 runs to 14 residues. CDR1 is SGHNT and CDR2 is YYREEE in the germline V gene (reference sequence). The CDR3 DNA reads TGTGCCAGCAGCTTACAGGGCTACTCCTACGAGCAGTACTTC. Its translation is CASSLQGYSYEQYF.

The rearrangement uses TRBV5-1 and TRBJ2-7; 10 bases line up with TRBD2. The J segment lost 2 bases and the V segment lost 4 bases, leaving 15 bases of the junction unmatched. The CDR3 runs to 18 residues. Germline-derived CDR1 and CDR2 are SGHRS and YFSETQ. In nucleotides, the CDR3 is TGCGCCAGCAGCCTCGGGAGGACTAGCGGCCCTCTTACCTACGAGCAGTACTTC. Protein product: CASSLGRTSGPLTYEQYF.

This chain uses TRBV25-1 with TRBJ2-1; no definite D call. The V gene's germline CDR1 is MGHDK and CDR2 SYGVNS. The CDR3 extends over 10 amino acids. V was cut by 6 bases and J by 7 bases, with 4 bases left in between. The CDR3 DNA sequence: TGTGCCAGCAGGGGAAATGAGCAGTTCTTC. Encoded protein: CASRGNEQFF.

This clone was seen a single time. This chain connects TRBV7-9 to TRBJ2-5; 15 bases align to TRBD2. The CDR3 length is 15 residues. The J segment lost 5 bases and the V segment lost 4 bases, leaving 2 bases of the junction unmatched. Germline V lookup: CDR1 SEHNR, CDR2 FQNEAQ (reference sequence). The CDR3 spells CASSWGLAGGETQYF. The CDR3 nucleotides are TGTGCCAGCAGCTGGGGACTAGCGGGAGGCGAGACCCAGTACTTC.

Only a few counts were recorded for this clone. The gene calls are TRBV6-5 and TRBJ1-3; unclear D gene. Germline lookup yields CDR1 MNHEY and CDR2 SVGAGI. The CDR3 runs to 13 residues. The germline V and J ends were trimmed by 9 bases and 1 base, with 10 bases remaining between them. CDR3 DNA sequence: TGTGCCAGGTCCTTTATTTCTGGAAACACCATATATTTT. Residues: CARSFISGNTIYF.

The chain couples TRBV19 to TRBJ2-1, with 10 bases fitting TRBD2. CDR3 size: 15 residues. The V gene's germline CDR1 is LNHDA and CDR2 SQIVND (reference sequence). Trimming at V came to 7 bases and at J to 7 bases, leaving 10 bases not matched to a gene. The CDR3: CASKGGSGRGNEQFF. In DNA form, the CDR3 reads TGTGCCAGTAAAGGTGGCAGCGGGAGGGGAAATGAGCAGTTCTTC.

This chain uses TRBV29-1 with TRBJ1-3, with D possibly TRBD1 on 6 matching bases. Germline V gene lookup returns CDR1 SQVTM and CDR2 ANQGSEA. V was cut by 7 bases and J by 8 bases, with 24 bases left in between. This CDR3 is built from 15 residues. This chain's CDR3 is CSATKGTGFGYTIYF. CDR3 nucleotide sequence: TGCAGCGCAACAAAGGGCACAGGGTTCGGATACACCATATATTTT.

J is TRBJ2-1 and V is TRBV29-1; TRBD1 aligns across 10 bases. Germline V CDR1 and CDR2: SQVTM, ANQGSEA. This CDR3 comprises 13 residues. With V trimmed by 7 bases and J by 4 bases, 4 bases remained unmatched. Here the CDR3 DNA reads TGCAGCGCCTCGGGACAGGGGTACAATGAGCAGTTCTTC. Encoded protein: CSASGQGYNEQFF.

The CDR3 DNA sequence: TGTGCCAGCTCGCCTACAGGGCTCCCAGGTTCTAACACTGAAGCTTTCTTT. This translates into CASSPTGLPGSNTEAFF. This chain connects TRBV18 to TRBJ1-1; TRBD1 might be the D (6 bases). CDR3 length: 17 residues. Germline-derived CDR1 and CDR2 are KGHSH and LQKENI. Trimming left V 6 bases short and J 2 bases short, with 22 bases between.

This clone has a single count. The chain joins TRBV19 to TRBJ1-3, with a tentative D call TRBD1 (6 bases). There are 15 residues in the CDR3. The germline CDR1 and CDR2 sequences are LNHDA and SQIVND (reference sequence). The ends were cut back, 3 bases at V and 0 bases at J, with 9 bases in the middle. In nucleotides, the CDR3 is TGTGCCAGTAGTATGAGGACAGACTCTGGAAACACCATATATTTT. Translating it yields CASSMRTDSGNTIYF.

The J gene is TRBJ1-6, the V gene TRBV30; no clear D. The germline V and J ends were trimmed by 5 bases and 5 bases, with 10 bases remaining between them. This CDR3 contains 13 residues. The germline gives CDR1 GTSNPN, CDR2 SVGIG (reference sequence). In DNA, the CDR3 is TGTGCCTGGGCGGGATTTCATAATTCACCCCTCCACTTT. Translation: CAWAGFHNSPLHF.

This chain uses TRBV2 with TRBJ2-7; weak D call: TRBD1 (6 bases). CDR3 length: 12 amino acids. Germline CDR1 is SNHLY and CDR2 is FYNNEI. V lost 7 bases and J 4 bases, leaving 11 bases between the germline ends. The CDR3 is CASKQGSYEQYF. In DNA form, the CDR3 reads TGTGCCAGCAAGCAGGGGTCTTACGAGCAGTACTTC.

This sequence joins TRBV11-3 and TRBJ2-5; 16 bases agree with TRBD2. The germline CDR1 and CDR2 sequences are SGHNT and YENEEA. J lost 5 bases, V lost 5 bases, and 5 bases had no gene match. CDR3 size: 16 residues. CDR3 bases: TGTGCCAGCAGCCTGCAGGGACTAGCGGGGGGGGAGACCCAGTACTTC. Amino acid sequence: CASSLQGLAGGETQYF.

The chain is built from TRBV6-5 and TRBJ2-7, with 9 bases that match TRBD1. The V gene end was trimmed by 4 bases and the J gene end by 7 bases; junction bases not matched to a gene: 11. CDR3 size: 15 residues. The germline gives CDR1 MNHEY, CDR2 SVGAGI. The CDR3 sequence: CASSSPGTGSGEQYF. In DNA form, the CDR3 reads TGTGCCAGCAGTTCGCCCGGGACAGGGAGCGGGGAGCAGTACTTC.

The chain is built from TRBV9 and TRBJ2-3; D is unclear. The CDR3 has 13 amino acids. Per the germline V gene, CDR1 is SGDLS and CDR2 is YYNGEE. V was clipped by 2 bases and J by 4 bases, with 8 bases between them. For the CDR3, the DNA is TGTGCCAGCAGCGTCGCATCAGCAGATACGCAGTATTTT. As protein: CASSVASADTQYF. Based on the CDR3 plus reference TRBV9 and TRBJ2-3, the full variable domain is DSGVTQTPKHLITATGQRVTLRCSPRSGDLSVYWYQQSLDQGLQFLIQYYNGEERAKGNILERFSAQQFPDLHSELNLSSLELGDSALYFCASSVASADTQYFGPGTRLTVL.

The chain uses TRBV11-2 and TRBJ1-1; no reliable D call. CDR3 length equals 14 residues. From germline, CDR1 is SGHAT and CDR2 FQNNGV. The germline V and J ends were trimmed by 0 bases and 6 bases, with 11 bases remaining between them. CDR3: CASSLEASIAEAFF. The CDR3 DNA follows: TGTGCCAGCAGCTTAGAGGCCAGTATAGCTGAAGCTTTCTTT.